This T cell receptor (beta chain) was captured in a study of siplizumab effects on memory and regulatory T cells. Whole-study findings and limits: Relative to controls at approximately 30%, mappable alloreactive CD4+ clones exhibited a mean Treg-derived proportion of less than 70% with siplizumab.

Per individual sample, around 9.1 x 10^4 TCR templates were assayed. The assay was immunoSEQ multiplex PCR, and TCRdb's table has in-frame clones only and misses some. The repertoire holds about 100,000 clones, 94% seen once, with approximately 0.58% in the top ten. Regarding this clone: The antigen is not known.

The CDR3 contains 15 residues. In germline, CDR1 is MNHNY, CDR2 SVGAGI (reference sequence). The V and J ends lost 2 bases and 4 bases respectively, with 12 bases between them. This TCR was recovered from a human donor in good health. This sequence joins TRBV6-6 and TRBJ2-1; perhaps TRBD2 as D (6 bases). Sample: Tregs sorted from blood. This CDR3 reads CASSYGGVGYNEQFF. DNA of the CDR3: TGTGCCAGCAGTTACGGAGGGGTGGGATACAATGAGCAGTTCTTC.